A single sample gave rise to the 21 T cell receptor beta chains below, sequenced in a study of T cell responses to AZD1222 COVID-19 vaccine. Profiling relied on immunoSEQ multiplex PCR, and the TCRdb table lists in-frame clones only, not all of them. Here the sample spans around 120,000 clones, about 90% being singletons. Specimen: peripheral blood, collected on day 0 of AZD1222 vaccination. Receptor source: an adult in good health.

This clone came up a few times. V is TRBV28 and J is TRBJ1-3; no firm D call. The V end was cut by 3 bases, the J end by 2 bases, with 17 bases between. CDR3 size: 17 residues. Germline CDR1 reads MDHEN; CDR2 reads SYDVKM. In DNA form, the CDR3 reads TGTGCCAGCAGTTTTGTTTTCGGAGGGAGGGCTGGAAACACCATATATTTT. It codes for CASSFVFGGRAGNTIYF.

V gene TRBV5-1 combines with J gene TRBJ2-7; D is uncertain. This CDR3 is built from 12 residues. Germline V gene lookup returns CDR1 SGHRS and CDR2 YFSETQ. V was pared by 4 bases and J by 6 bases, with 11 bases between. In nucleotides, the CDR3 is TGCGCCAGCAGCCAACATGGTCGCGAGCAGTACTTC. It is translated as CASSQHGREQYF.

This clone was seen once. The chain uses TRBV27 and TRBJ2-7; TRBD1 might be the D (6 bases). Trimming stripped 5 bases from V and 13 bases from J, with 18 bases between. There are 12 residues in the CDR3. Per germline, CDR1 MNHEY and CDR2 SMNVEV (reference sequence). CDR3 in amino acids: CASSGIGTHFYF. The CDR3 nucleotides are TGTGCCAGCAGTGGTATCGGGACACACTTTTACTTC.

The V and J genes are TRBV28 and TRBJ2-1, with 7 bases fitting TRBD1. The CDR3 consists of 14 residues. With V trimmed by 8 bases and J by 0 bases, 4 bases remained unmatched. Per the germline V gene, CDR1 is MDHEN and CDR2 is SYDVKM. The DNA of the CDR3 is TGTGCCAGCGAAGGGGGCAGCTCCTACAATGAGCAGTTCTTC. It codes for CASEGGSSYNEQFF.

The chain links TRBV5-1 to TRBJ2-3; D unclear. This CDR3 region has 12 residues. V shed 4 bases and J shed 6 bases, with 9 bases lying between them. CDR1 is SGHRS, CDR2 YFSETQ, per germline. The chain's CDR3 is CASSTSGDTQYF. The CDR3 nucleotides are TGCGCCAGCAGCACAAGTGGTGATACGCAGTATTTT. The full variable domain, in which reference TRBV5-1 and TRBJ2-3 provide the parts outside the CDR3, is KAGVTQTPRYLIKTRGQQVTLSCSPISGHRSVSWYQQTPGQGLQFLFEYFSETQRNKGNFPGRFSGRQFSNSRSEMNVSTLELGDSALYLCASSTSGDTQYFGPGTRLTVL.

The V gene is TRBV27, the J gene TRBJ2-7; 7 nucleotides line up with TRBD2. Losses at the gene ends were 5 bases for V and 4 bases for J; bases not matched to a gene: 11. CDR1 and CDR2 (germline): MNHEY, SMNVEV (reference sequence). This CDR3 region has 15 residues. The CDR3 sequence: CASSILSGLTYEQYF. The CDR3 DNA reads TGTGCCAGCAGTATACTTAGCGGGCTAACATACGAGCAGTACTTC.

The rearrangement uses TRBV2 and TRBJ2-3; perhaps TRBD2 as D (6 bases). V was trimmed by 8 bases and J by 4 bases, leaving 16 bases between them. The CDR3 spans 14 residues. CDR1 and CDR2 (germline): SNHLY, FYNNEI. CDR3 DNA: TGTGCCAGCCTCCGGGGGAATCTCGCAGATACGCAGTATTTT. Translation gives CASLRGNLADTQYF.

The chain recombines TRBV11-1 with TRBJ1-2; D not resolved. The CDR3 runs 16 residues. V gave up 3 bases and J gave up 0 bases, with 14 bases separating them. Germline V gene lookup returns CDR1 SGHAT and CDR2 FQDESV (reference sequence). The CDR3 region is CASSFLEAGTNYGYTF. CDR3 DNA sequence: TGTGCCAGCAGCTTCCTGGAGGCGGGGACTAACTATGGCTACACCTTC. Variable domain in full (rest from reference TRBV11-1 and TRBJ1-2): EAEVAQSPRYKITEKSQAVAFWCDPISGHATLYWYRQILGQGPELLVQFQDESVVDDSQLPKDRFSAERLKGVDSTLKIQPAELGDSAMYLCASSFLEAGTNYGYTFGSGTRLTVV.

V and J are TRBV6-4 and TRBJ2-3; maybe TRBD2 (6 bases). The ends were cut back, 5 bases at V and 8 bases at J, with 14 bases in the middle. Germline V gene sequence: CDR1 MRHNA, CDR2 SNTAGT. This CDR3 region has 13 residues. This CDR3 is CASSRDSRGTQYF. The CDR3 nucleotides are TGTGCCAGCAGTCGGGACTCACGGGGTACGCAGTATTTT.

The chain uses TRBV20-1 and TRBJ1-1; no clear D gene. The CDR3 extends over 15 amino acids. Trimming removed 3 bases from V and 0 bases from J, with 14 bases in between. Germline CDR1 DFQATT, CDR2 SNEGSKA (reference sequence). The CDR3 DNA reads TGCAGTGCTAGTATGCCCGGACCAATGAACACTGAAGCTTTCTTT. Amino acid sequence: CSASMPGPMNTEAFF.

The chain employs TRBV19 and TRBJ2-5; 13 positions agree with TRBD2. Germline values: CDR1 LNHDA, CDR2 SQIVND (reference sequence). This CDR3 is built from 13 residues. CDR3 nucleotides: TGTGCAACTAGCGGGAGGGAATTGAAGACCCAGTACTTC. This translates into CATSGRELKTQYF.

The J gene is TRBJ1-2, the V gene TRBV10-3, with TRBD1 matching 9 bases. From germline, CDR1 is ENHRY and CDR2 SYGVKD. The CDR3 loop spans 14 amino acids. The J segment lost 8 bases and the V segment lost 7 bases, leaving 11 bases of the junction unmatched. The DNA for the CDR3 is TGTGCCATCAATCCGACAGGGGGAAGTTGGGGCTACACCTTC. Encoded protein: CAINPTGGSWGYTF.

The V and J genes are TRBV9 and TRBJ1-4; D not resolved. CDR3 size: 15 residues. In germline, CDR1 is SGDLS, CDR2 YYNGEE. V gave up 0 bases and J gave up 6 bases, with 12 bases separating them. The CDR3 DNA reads TGTGCCAGCAGCGTAGCGGCCAGGCATGATGAAAAACTGTTTTTT. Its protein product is CASSVAARHDEKLFF. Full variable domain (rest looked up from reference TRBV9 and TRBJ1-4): DSGVTQTPKHLITATGQRVTLRCSPRSGDLSVYWYQQSLDQGLQFLIQYYNGEERAKGNILERFSAQQFPDLHSELNLSSLELGDSALYFCASSVAARHDEKLFFGSGTQLSVL.

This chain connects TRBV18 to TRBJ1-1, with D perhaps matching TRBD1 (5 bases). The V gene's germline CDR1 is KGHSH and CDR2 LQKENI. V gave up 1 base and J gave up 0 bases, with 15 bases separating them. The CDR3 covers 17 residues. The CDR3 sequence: CASSPRELGGVNTEAFF. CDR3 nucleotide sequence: TGTGCCAGCTCACCACGGGAGCTGGGGGGGGTGAACACTGAAGCTTTCTTT.

The CDR3: CASSARLADYNEQFF. In DNA form, the CDR3 reads TGTGCCAGCAGCGCACGACTAGCGGATTACAATGAGCAGTTCTTC. The chain employs TRBV9 and TRBJ2-1; TRBD2 aligns across 9 bases. The CDR3 totals 15 residues. With 3 bases clipped from V and 4 bases from J, the junction kept 5 bases outside the gene matches. Per germline, CDR1 SGDLS and CDR2 YYNGEE.

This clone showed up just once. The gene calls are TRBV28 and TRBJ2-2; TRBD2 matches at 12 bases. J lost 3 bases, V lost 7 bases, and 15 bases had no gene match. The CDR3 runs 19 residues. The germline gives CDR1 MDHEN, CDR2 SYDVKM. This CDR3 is CASTKGASGRDFYTGELFF. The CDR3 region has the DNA TGTGCCAGCACCAAAGGGGCTAGCGGGAGGGACTTTTACACCGGGGAGCTGTTTTTT.

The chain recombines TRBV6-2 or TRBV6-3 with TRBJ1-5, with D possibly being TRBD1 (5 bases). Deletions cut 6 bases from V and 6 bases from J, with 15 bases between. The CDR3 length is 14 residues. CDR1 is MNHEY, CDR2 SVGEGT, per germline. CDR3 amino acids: CASSQDRGVQPQHF. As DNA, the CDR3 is TGTGCCAGCAGCCAAGACAGAGGAGTTCAGCCCCAGCATTTT.

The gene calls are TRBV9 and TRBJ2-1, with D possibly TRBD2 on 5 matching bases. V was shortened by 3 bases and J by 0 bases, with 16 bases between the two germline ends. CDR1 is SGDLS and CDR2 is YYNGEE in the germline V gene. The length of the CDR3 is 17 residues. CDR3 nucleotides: TGTGCCAGCAGCGCCACCCGGGAACGGAGCTCCTACAATGAGCAGTTCTTC. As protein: CASSATRERSSYNEQFF.

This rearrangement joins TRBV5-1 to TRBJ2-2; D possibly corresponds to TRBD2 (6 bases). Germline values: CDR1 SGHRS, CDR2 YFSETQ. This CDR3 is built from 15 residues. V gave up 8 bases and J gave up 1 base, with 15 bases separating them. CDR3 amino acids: CASDTGTLNTGELFF. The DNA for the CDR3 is TGCGCCAGTGACACCGGGACTCTGAACACCGGGGAGCTGTTTTTT.

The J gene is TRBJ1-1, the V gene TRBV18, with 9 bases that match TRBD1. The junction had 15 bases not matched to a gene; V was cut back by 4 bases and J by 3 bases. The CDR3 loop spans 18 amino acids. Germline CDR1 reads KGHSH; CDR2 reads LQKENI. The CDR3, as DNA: TGTGCCAGCTCACTCCGGGACAGGGCTTTTCGGCGACACACTGAAGCTTTCTTT. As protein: CASSLRDRAFRRHTEAFF.

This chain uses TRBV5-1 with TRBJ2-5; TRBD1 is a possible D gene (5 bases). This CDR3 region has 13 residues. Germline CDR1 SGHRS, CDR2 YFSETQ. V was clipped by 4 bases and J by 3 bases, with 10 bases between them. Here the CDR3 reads CASSLQVEETQYF. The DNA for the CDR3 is TGCGCCAGCAGCCTACAGGTCGAAGAGACCCAGTACTTC.